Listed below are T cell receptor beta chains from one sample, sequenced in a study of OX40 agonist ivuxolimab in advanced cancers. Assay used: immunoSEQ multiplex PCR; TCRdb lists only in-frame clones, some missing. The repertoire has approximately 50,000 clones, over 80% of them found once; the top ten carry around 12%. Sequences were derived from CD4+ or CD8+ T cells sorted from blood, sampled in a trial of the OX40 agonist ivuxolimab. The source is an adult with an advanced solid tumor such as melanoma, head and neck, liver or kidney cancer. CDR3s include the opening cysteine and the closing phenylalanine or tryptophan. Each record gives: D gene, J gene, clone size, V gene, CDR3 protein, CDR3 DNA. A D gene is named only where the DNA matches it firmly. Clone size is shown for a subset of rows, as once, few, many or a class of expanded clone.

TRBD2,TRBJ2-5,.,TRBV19,CASSGLAGVLETQYF,TGTGCCAGTAGTGGACTAGCGGGAGTTTTAGAGACCCAGTACTTC
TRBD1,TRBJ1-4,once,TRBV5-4,CASSLAGQGEEKLFF,TGTGCCAGCAGCTTGGCCGGACAGGGAGAGGAAAAACTGTTTTTT
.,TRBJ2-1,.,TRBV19,CAKTLVRGWNEQFF,TGTGCCAAAACACTCGTAAGGGGCTGGAATGAGCAGTTCTTC
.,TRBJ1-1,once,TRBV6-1,CASKAVQGNTEAFF,TGTGCCAGCAAAGCAGTACAGGGGAACACTGAAGCTTTCTTT
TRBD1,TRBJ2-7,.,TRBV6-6,CASRQPGQGWEQYF,TGTGCCAGCAGGCAACCGGGACAGGGGTGGGAGCAGTACTTC
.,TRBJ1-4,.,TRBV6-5,CASRLGAGEKLFF,TGTGCCAGCAGACTTGGGGCGGGGGAAAAACTGTTTTTT
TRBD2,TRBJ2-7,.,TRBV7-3,CASSFPGTNSYEQYF,TGTGCCAGCAGCTTTCCCGGGACTAACTCCTACGAGCAGTACTTC
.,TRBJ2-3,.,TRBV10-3,CATKDSTDTQYF,TGTGCCACCAAGGACAGTACAGATACGCAGTATTTT
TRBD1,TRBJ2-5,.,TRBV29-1,CSVERTGIGTETQYF,TGCAGCGTTGAGAGGACAGGTATCGGAACAGAGACCCAGTACTTC
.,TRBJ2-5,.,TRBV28,CASSPSLGGQETQYF,TGTGCCAGCAGTCCCTCTCTGGGGGGCCAAGAGACCCAGTACTTC
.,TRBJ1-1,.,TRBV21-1,CATGREEGTEAFF,TGTGCCACCGGCAGGGAGGAAGGAACTGAAGCTTTCTTT
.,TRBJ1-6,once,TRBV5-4,CASSLDSGLGNSPLHF,TGTGCCAGCAGCTTGGATTCCGGACTGGGGAATTCACCCCTCCACTTT
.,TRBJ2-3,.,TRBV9,CASSATRSSTDTQYF,TGTGCCAGCAGCGCGACTAGGTCTAGCACAGATACGCAGTATTTT
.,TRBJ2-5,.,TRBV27,CASSSTQETQYF,TGTGCCAGCAGTTCTACCCAAGAGACCCAGTACTTC
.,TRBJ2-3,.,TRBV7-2,CASSLSPVGAASTDTQYF,TGTGCCAGCAGCTTATCTCCGGTTGGCGCGGCTAGCACAGATACGCAGTATTTT
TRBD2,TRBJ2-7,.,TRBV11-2,CASSLSSLAVAYEQYF,TGTGCCAGCAGCTTATCCAGCCTAGCGGTCGCATACGAGCAGTACTTC
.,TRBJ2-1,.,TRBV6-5,CASTLRGRGANEQFF,TGTGCCAGCACCCTACGGGGCAGGGGGGCCAATGAGCAGTTCTTC
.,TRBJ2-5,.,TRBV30,CAWSVPGAQETQYF,TGTGCCTGGAGTGTCCCCGGGGCCCAAGAGACCCAGTACTTC
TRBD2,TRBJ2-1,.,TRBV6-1,CASSEPLGDSGSKQFF,TGTGCCAGCAGTGAACCCCTCGGGGATAGCGGGAGTAAGCAGTTCTTC
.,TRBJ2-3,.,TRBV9,CASSDMGRTDTQYF,TGTGCCAGCAGCGATATGGGGCGCACAGATACGCAGTATTTT
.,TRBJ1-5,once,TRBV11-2,CASSLEPGLRQPQHF,TGTGCCAGCAGCTTAGAGCCGGGATTGAGGCAGCCCCAGCATTTT
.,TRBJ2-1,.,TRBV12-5,CASGGLPHGKFF,TGTGCTAGTGGAGGACTCCCTCATGGAAAGTTCTTC
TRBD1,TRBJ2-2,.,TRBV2,CASRTDRANTGELFF,TGTGCCAGCAGGACCGACAGGGCGAACACCGGGGAGCTGTTTTTT
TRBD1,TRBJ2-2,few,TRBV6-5,CASSYSGQGDSGELFF,TGTGCCAGCAGTTACTCGGGACAGGGGGATTCCGGGGAGCTGTTTTTT
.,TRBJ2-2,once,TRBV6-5,CASSGWGGELFF,TGTGCCAGCAGTGGCTGGGGCGGGGAGCTGTTTTTT
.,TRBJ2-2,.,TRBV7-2,CASSSRYTGELFF,TGTGCCAGCAGCTCTAGGTACACCGGGGAGCTGTTTTTT
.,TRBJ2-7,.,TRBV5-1,CASSRVGGSYEQYF,TGCGCCAGCAGCCGGGTGGGGGGCTCCTACGAGCAGTACTTC
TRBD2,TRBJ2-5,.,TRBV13,CASSRTSGGETQYF,TGTGCCAGCAGCCGGACTAGCGGGGGGGAGACCCAGTACTTC